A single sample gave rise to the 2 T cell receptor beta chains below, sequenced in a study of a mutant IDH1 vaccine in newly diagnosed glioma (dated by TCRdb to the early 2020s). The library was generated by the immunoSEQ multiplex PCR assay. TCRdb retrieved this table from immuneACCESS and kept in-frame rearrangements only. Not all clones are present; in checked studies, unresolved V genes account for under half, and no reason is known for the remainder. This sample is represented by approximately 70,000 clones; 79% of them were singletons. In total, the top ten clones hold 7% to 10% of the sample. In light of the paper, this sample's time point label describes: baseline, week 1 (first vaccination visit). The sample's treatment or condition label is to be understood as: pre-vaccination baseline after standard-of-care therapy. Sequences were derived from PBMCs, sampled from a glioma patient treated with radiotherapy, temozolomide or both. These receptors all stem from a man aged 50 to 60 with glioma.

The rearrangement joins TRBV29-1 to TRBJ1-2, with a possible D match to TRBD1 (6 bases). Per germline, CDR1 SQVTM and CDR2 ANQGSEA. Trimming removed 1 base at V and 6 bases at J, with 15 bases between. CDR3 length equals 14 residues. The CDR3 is CSVEVQGQGNGYTF. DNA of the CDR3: TGCAGCGTTGAAGTTCAAGGGCAGGGGAATGGCTACACCTTC.

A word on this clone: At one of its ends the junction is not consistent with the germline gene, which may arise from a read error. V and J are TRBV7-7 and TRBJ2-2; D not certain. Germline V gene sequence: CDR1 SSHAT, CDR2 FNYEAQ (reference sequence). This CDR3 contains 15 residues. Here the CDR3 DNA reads TGTGCTAGCAGCGCCTCCACCGCTAGCACCGGGGAGCTGTTTTTT. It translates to CASSASTASTGELFF. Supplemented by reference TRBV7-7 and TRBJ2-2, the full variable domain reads GAGVSQSPRYKVTKRGQDVTLRCDPISSHATLYWYQQALGQGPEFLTYFNYEAQPDKSGLPSDRFSAERPEGSISTLTIQRTEQRDSAMYRCASSASTASTGELFFGEGSRLTVL.